This TCR beta chain stems from a study of T-cell memory formation after mild COVID-19. In germline, CDR1 is ENHRY, CDR2 SYGVKD. This CDR3 has 16 residues. The V gene end was trimmed by 3 bases and the J gene end by 5 bases; junction bases not matched to a gene: 5. Barcoded TCR alpha and TCR beta cDNA libraries with UMIs came from 5'RACE using constant-segment primers. In TCRdb, the 5' RACE reads were re-called with MiXCR into one record per CDR3 protein. The table lists roughly 550,000 distinct CDR3 sequences, around 21% of them singletons. Material for sequencing was PBMCs or a T cell subset sorted from them (not recorded which). The TCR comes from an adult woman who had mild COVID-19 (a few samples of this study predate the infection). Cell type and time point are not known. V usage is TRBV10-3 and J usage is TRBJ1-6; 9 nucleotides line up with TRBD1. CDR3: CAISESGTGNNSPLHF. In nucleotides, the CDR3 is TGTGCCATCAGTGAATCCGGGACAGGGAATAATTCACCCCTCCACTTT.